The present T cell receptor (beta chain) was sequenced within a study of T-cell reconstitution after alpha-beta-depleted transplantation in children. General observations from the study: Once a year had passed after transplant, T-cell counts and diversity came mostly from newly produced T cells. Some patients' high day-60 TCRbeta diversity was attributed to recipient cells surviving conditioning.

The CDR3 length is 14 residues. The germline V gene has CDR1 GTSNPN and CDR2 SVGIG (reference sequence). V was pared by 7 bases and J by 4 bases, with 9 bases of the junction left unmatched. Remarks on this clonotype: Its matching antigen is unknown.

The TCRbeta library incorporated unique molecular identifiers. From the PCR reads, TCRdb called clonotypes with MiXCR, one entry per CDR3 protein. The sample has about 300,000 distinct CDR3 sequences, less than 9.5% seen once. This TCR came from a female patient under 10 years old who had a stem cell transplant for Fanconi anemia, so the T cells may come from the graft donor. J is TRBJ1-5 and V is TRBV30; 8 positions agree with TRBD1. The specimen comprised peripheral blood, sampled 360 days after TCRalphabeta/CD19-depleted stem cell transplant. As DNA, the CDR3 is TGTGCCTTATGGACAGGGATTAATAATCAGCCCCAGCATTTT. It encodes CALWTGINNQPQHF.